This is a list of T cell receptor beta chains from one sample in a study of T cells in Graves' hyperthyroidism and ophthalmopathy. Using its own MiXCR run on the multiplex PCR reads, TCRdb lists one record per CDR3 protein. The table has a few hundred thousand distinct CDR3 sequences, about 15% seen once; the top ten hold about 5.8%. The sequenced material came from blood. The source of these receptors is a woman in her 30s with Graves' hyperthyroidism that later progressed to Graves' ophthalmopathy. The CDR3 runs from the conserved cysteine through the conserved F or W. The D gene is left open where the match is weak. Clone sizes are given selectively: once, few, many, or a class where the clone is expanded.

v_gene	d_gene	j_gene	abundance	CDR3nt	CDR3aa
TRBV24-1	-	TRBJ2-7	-	TGTGCCACCAGTGCTGGGAGACAATACGAGCAGTACTTC	CATSAGRQYEQYF
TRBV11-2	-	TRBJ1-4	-	TGTGCCAGCAGCTTAGAAGCAGGGGTTCTGGGTACTAATGAAAAACTGTTTTTT	CASSLEAGVLGTNEKLFF
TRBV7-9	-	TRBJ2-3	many	TGTGCCAGCAGCTTAACCCCGCAAAACACAGATACGCAGTATTTT	CASSLTPQNTDTQYF
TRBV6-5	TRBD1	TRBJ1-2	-	TGTGCCAGCAGTTACTCGGGACAGCGCTATGGCTACACCTTC	CASSYSGQRYGYTF
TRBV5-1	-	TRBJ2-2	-	TGCGCCAGCAGCTTAAGGTTAGCGGAGAACACCGGGGAGCTGTTTTTT	CASSLRLAENTGELFF
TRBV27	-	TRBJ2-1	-	TGTGCCAGCCTGCCAGACTCTAATTTTGCCGATGAGCAGTTCTTC	CASLPDSNFADEQFF
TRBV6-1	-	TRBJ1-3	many	TGTGCCAGCAGTGAAGTCGACGATCACACCATATATTTT	CASSEVDDHTIYF
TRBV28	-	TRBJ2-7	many	TGTGCCAGCAGTTTCAGGGGATCCTTCGGCTACGAGCAGTACTTC	CASSFRGSFGYEQYF
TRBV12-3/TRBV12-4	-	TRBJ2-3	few	TGTGCCAGCAGTTGGCTTCTCACAGATACGCAGTATTTT	CASSWLLTDTQYF
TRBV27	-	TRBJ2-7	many	TGTGCCAGCAGTTTATCGTTCGGGGATAGAAGCTACGAGCAGTACTTC	CASSLSFGDRSYEQYF
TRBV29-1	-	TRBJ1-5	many	TGCAGCGTTGGGGACCGGGATCTCCAGCCCCAGCATTTT	CSVGDRDLQPQHF
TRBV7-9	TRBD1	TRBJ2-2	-	TGTGCCAGCAGCCCCGTTGGACAGGGAGCCGGGGAGCTGTTTTTT	CASSPVGQGAGELFF
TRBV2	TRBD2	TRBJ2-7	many	TGTGCCAGCAAACTAGCGGGACGTGAGCAGTACTTC	CASKLAGREQYF
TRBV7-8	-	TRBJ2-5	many	TGTGCCAGCAGACACAGGGTACAAGAGACCCAGTACTTC	CASRHRVQETQYF
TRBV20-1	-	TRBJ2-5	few	TGCAGTGTCCCCCGCGGGAAGGCAGAGACCCAGTACTTC	CSVPRGKAETQYF
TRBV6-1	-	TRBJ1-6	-	TGTGCCAGCAGTGGACTGACGGCCGAGCAGTACTTT	CASSGLTAEQYF
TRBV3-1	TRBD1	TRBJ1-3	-	TGTGCCAGCAGCCAAGACCAGGGGGGGGGAAACACCATATATTTT	CASSQDQGGGNTIYF
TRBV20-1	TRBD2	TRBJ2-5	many	TGCAGTGCTAGCTTCCAGGCCCTAGCGGGAGAGACCCAGTACTTC	CSASFQALAGETQYF
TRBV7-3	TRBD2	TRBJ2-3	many	TGTGCCAGCAGCACAGTAGCGGGAGGGAGCACAGATACGCAGTATTTT	CASSTVAGGSTDTQYF
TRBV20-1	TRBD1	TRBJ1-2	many	TGCAGTGCAACGGACAGGGAGAGGTATGGCTACACCTTC	CSATDRERYGYTF
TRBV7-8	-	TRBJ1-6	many	TGTGCCAGCAGCTTAGCAGGGCGAAGCTCCTATAATTCACCCCTCCACTTT	CASSLAGRSSYNSPLHF
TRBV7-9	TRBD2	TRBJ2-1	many	TGTGCCAGCGGAGCGGGGCTCTACAATGAGCAGTTCTTC	CASGAGLYNEQFF
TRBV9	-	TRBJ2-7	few	TGTGCCAGCAGCGAGGAGGTCCGGGCTCGGCAGTACTTC	CASSEEVRARQYF
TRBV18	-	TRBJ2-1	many	TGTGCCAGCTCACCACCCTCGGTCTACAATGAGCAGTTCTTC	CASSPPSVYNEQFF
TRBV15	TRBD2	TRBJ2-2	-	TGTGCCACCAGCAGAGGACTAGCGGGAGCCGACACCGGGGAGCTGTTTTTT	CATSRGLAGADTGELFF
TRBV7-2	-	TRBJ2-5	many	TGTGCCAGCAGCTCCCGGAACCAAGAGACCCAGTACTTC	CASSSRNQETQYF
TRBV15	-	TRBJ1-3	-	TGTGCCGTCCTCCCCGGAATCTCTGGAAACACCACATATTTT	CAVLPGISGNTTYF
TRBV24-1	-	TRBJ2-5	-	TGTGCCACCAGTGATTCAGGTCTTCAAGAGACCCAGTACTTC	CATSDSGLQETQYF
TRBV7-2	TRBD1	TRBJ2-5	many	TGTGCCAGCAGCCTTCAGGTGGGACAGGGGCAAGAGACCCAGTACTTC	CASSLQVGQGQETQYF